This is a list of T cell receptor beta chains from one sample in a study of T cells in Graves' hyperthyroidism and ophthalmopathy. Each CDR3 protein gets one entry after TCRdb re-called the multiplex PCR reads with MiXCR. This sample has about 380,000 distinct CDR3 sequences, with approximately 13% found just once. Input material: blood. The origin of the receptors is a woman aged 60 to 75 with Graves' hyperthyroidism. Each CDR3 is given with its conserved first and last residue. D genes are given only for firm matches. A row's size may be missing; if present it is once, few, many or a size class.

TRBD2 TRBJ2-1 TRBV7-2 many TGTGCCAGCAGCTTAAGGGGGACTAGCGGGGAGAACAATGAGCAGTTCTTC CASSLRGTSGENNEQFF
TRBD2 TRBJ2-3 TRBV9 few TGTGCCAGCAGCTTAAGGGGGTTAGCGGGAGGGCCCTTCGAATCGGATACGCAGTATTTT CASSLRGLAGGPFESDTQYF
- TRBJ2-3 TRBV24-1 - TGTGCCACCAGGCCCAGGGACACAGATACGCAGTATTTT CATRPRDTDTQYF
- TRBJ2-1 TRBV2 many TGTGCCAGCAGCCTACCCTCCAATGAGCAGTTCTTC CASSLPSNEQFF
- TRBJ2-1 TRBV15 few TGTGCCACCAGCAGAGATCTGGGTATTGAGCAGTTCTTC CATSRDLGIEQFF
TRBD2 TRBJ2-3 TRBV3-1 many TGTGCCAGCAGCCCTTCTAGCGGGGCCGCCGGGGATACGCAGTATTTT CASSPSSGAAGDTQYF
- TRBJ1-1 TRBV5-4 many TGTGCCAGCAGCTTCCGGGGGGAGACTGAAGCTTTCTTT CASSFRGETEAFF
- TRBJ2-3 TRBV5-1 many TGCGCCAGCAGCTTCCCTGGGAGGGATACGCAGTATTTT CASSFPGRDTQYF
TRBD1 TRBJ2-5 TRBV6-2/TRBV6-3 - TGTGCCAGCAGTTACTCGGATCCGGGACAGGGGTACCAAGAGACCCAGTACTTC CASSYSDPGQGYQETQYF
- TRBJ1-1 TRBV15 - TGTGCCACCAGCAGAGGCTCTATCTGGGTTAAGGTGAGCACTGAAGCTTTCTTT CATSRGSIWVKVSTEAFF
TRBD1 TRBJ2-7 TRBV18 many TGTGCCAGCTCACCATCCGGGACAGGGGGCTACGAGCAGTACTTC CASSPSGTGGYEQYF
- TRBJ2-2 TRBV6-1 many TGTGCCAGCAGTGCCCGGGGGAGCGGTGCCAGGGAGCTGTTTTTT CASSARGSGARELFF
- TRBJ2-3 TRBV9 - TGTGCCAGCAGCGTAGAGTACACAGATACGCAGTATTTT CASSVEYTDTQYF
TRBD2 TRBJ2-5 TRBV20-1 many TGCAGTGCTCTCTCCCCGGGAGCGGGAGCTTCGGAGACCCAGTACTTC CSALSPGAGASETQYF
TRBD1 TRBJ2-2 TRBV28 - TGTGCCAGCAGTGTGGACAGGGGGCTTGACACCGGGGAGCTGTTTTTT CASSVDRGLDTGELFF
- TRBJ2-7 TRBV6-1 few TGTGCCAGCATCGGGCTAGCGAGCTCCTACGAGCAGTGCTTC CASIGLASSYEQCF
- TRBJ1-2 TRBV20-1 many TGCAGTGCTAGAGGCCCTTATGGCTACACCTTC CSARGPYGYTF
TRBD1 TRBJ2-1 TRBV2 many TGTGCCAGCTTACCCGGGACAGGGGGCAGGGGTGAGCAGTTCTTC CASLPGTGGRGEQFF
- TRBJ1-3 TRBV5-1 few TGCGCCAGCAGCGCAGCAGCCTCTGGAAACACCATATATTTT CASSAAASGNTIYF
- TRBJ1-5 TRBV7-8 many TGTGCCAGCAGCCCCCGACAGAATAGCAATCAGCCCCAGCATTTT CASSPRQNSNQPQHF
- TRBJ2-2 TRBV28 many TGTGCCAGCAGTTTAACAGGCCGGGGTGGCACCGGGGAGCTGTTTTTT CASSLTGRGGTGELFF
TRBD2 TRBJ2-7 TRBV2 - TGTGCCAGCAGTGAAAGGGGACTAGCGGGATGCGAGCAGTACTTC CASSERGLAGCEQYF
- TRBJ2-5 TRBV2 many TGTGCCAGCAGTGATTCAGGGTACGAGACCCAGTACTTC CASSDSGYETQYF
TRBD1 TRBJ1-1 TRBV12-3/TRBV12-4 many TGTGCCAGCAGCACACAGGGGGCTTACACTGAAGCTTTCTTT CASSTQGAYTEAFF
- TRBJ2-1 TRBV7-9 once TGTGCCAGCGGCTTTTCGGGAGAAAACAATGAGCAGTTCTTC CASGFSGENNEQFF
TRBD2 TRBJ2-1 TRBV7-9 many TGTGCCAGCGTTGCGGGAGGCCGATCCTACAATGAGCAGTTCTTC CASVAGGRSYNEQFF
- TRBJ2-1 TRBV29-1 few TGCAGCATGATGCACAATGAGCAGTTCTTC CSMMHNEQFF
TRBD2 TRBJ2-5 TRBV2 many TGTGCCAGCGGCGGGGGGGCTAGCGGGAGGAGGACCCAGTACTTC CASGGGASGRRTQYF
- TRBJ2-1 TRBV19 - TGTGCCAGTAGTATATGGGTGGGAGGAACCTACAATGAGCAGTTCTTC CASSIWVGGTYNEQFF
- TRBJ1-5 TRBV5-1 many TGCGCCAGCAGCCGAGGACCGAATAGCAATCAGCCCCAGCATTTT CASSRGPNSNQPQHF
- TRBJ2-1 TRBV7-2 many TGTGCCAGCAGCGAAGTAGTATGGGCGGCGAGCTCCTACAATGAGCAGTTCTTC CASSEVVWAASSYNEQFF
TRBD1 TRBJ1-2 TRBV12-3/TRBV12-4 many TGTGCCAGCAGCCCGGACAGGCCTCTGGCTAACTATGGCTACACCTTC CASSPDRPLANYGYTF
- TRBJ2-1 TRBV28 many TGTGCCAGCAGTTTGTTGCGGCTGGGGACCTACAATGAGCAGTTCTTC CASSLLRLGTYNEQFF
- TRBJ1-2 TRBV7-2 many TGTGCCAGCAGCTTTTTTACAGGGCCCTATGGCTACACCTTC CASSFFTGPYGYTF
TRBD1 TRBJ1-2 TRBV4-2 many TGTGCCAGCAGCCAAGAACCCCCGGGACAGGTAGCTTATGGCTACACCTTC CASSQEPPGQVAYGYTF